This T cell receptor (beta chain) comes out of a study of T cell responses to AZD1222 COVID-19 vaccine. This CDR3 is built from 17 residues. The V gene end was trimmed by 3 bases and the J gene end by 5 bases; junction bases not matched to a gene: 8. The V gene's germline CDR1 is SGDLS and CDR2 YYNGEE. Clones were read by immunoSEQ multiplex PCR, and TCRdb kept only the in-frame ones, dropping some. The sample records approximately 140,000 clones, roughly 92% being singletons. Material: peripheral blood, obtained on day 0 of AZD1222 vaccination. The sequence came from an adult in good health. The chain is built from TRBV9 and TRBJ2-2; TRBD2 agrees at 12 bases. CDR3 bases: TGTGCCAGCAGCGACCCGACTAGCGGGAGTGGGACCGGGGAGCTGTTTTTT. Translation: CASSDPTSGSGTGELFF. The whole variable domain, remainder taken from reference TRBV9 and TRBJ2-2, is DSGVTQTPKHLITATGQRVTLRCSPRSGDLSVYWYQQSLDQGLQFLIQYYNGEERAKGNILERFSAQQFPDLHSELNLSSLELGDSALYFCASSDPTSGSGTGELFFGEGSRLTVL.